The entry below describes one T cell receptor (beta chain). The data were taken from a study of identical twins. One entry per CDR3 protein results from TCRdb running MiXCR on the 5' RACE reads. The sample holds around 480,000 distinct CDR3 sequences, 12% to 15% seen once. Trimming took off 7 bases at V and 0 bases at J, with 10 bases between the two ends. The CDR3 has 13 residues. CDR1 is MNHEY and CDR2 is SVGEGT in the germline V gene. The sample also formed part of further work on yellow fever vaccine responses in identical twins.

The sequenced material came from CD4+ T cells sorted from blood. This rearrangement joins TRBV6-2 or TRBV6-3 to TRBJ2-7, with D perhaps assigned TRBD1 or TRBD2 (5 bases each). The source is a woman younger than 30 in good health. The DNA of the CDR3 is TGTGCCAGCACGGGACGGAACTCCTACGAGCAGTACTTC. Amino acids: CASTGRNSYEQYF.